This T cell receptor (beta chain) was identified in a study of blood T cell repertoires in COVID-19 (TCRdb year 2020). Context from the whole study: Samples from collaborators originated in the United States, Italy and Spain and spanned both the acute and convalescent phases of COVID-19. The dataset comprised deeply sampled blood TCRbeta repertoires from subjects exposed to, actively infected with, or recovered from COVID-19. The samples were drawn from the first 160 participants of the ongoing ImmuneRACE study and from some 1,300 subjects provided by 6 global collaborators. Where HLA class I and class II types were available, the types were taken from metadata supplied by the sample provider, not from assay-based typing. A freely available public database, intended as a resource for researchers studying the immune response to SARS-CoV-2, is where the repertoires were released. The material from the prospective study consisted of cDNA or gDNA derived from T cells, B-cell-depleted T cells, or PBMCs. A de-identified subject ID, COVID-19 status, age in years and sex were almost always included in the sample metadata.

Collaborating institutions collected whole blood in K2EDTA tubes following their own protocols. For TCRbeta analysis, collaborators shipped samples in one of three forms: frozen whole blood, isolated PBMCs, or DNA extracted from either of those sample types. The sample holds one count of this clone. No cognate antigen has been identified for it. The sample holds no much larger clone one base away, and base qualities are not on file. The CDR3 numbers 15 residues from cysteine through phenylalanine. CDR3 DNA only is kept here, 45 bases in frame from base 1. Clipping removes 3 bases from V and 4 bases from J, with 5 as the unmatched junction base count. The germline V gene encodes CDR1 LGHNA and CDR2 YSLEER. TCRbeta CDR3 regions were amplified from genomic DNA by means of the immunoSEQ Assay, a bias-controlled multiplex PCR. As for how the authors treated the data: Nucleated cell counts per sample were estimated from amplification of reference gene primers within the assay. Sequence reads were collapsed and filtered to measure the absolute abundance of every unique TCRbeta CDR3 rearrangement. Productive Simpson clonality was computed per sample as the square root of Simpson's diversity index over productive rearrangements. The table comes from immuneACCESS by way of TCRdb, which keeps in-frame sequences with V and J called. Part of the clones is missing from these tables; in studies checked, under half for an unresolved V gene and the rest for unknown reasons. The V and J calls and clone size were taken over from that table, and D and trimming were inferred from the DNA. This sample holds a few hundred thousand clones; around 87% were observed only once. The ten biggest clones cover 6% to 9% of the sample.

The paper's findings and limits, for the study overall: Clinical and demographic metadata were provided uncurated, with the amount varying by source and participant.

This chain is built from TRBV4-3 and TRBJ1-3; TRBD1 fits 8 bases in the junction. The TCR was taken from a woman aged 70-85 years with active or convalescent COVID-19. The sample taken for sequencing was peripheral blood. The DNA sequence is TGCGCCAGCAGCCAGGGGACAGGCTCCGGAAACACCATATATTTT. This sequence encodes CASSQGTGSGNTIYF.